This TCR beta chain was sequenced during a study of regulatory T cells in long-lasting Graves disease. Whole-study findings and limits: Results may be inaccurate due to the small sample size.

As concerns this clonotype: Antigen: not known.

Arm-PCR of CDR3 regions and iRepertoire HTBI primers were used to build TCR beta libraries. TCRdb re-derived calls from the multiplex PCR reads in MiXCR, one entry per CDR3 protein. This sample has around 480,000 distinct CDR3 sequences, with around 15% found just once. With 5 bases clipped from V and 10 bases from J, the junction kept 9 bases outside the gene matches. CDR1 is SGHNT and CDR2 is YYREEE in the germline V gene (reference sequence). CDR3 length: 15 residues. Specified time point: newly diagnosed GD, antithyroid drugs for less than 3 months. Following extraction of RNA from PBMCs, that RNA was used to make the TCR library. This same sample was also part of a study on T cells in Graves' hyperthyroidism and ophthalmopathy. That work states: The definition of stable Graves' hyperthyroidism was no ophthalmopathy progression within 18 months.

This chain joins TRBV5-4 and TRBJ2-1; 13 bases line up with TRBD2. The material was peripheral blood mononuclear cells (PBMCs), obtained at new diagnosis, from a patient treated with antithyroid drugs. This TCR came from a middle-aged man with Graves disease. The CDR3 sequence is CASRTGTSGTVEQFF. The CDR3 DNA sequence: TGTGCCAGCAGAACCGGGACTAGCGGGACGGTGGAGCAGTTCTTC. Supplemented by reference TRBV5-4 and TRBJ2-1, the full variable domain reads ETGVTQSPTHLIKTRGQQVTLRCSSQSGHNTVSWYQQALGQGPQFIFQYYREEENGRGNFPPRFSGLQFPNYSSELNVNALELDDSALYLCASRTGTSGTVEQFFGPGTRLTVL.